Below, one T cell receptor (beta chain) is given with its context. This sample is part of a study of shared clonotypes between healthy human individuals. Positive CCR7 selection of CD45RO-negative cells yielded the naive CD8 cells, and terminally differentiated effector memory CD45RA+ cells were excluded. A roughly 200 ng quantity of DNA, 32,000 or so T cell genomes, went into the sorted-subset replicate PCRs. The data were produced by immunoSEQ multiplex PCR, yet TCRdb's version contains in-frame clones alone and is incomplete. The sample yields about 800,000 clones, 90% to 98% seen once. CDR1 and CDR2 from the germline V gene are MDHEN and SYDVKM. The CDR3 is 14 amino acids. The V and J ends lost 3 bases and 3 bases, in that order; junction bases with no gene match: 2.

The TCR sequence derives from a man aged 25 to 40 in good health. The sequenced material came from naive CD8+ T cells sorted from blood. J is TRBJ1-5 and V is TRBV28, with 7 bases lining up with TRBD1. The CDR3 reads CASSFGQVNQPQHF. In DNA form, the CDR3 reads TGTGCCAGCAGTTTTGGACAGGTCAATCAGCCCCAGCATTTT.